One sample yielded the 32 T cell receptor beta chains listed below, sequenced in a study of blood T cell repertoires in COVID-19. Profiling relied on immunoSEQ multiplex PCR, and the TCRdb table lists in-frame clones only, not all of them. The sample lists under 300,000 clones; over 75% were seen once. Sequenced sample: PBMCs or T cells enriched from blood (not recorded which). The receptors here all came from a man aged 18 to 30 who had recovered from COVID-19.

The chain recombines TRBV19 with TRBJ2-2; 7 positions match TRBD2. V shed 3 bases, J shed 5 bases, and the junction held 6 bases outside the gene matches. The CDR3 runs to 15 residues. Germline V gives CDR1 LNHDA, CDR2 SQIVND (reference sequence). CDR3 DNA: TGTGCCAGTAGTATCCCCGGGAGGAGAACCGGGGAGCTGTTTTTT. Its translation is CASSIPGRRTGELFF. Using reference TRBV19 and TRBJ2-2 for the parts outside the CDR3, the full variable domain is DGGITQSPKYLFRKEGQNVTLSCEQNLNHDAMYWYRQDPGQGLRLIYYSQIVNDFQKGDIAEGYSVSREKKESFPLTVTSAQKNPTAFYLCASSIPGRRTGELFFGEGSRLTVL.

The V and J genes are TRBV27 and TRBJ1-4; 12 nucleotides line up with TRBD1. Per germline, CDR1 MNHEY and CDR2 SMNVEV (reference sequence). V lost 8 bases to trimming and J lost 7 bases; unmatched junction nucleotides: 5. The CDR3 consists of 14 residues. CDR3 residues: CASGWDRGLEKLFF. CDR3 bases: TGTGCCAGCGGCTGGGACAGGGGGCTTGAAAAACTGTTTTTT. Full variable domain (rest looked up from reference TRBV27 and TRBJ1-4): EAQVTQNPRYLITVTGKKLTVTCSQNMNHEYMSWYRQDPGLGLRQIYYSMNVEVTDKGDVPEGYKVSRKEKRNFPLILESPSPNQTSLYFCASGWDRGLEKLFFGSGTQLSVL.

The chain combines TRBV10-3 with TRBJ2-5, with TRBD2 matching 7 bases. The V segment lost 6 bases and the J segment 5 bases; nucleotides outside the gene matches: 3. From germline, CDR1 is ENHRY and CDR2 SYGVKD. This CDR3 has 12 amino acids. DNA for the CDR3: TGTGCCATCAGGAGGGGAGGGGAGACCCAGTACTTC. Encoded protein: CAIRRGGETQYF.

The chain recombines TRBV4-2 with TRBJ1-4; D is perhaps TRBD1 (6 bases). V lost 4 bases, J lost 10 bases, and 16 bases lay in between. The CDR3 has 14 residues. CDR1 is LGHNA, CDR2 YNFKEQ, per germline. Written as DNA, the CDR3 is TGTGCCAGCAGCCTGAACAGGGAGCGGAGAAAACTGTTTTTT. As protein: CASSLNRERRKLFF.

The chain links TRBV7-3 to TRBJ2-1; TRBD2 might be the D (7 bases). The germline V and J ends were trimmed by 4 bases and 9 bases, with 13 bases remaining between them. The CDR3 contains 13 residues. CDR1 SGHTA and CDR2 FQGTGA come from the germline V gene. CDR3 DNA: TGTGCCAGCAGCTCCCGGGGGGCTGGTGAGCAGTTCTTC. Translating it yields CASSSRGAGEQFF.

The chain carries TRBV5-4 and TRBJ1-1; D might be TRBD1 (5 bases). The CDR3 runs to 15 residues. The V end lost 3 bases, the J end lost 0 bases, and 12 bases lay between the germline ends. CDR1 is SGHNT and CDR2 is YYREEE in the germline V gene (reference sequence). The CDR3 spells CASSSQERMNTEAFF. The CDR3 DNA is TGTGCCAGCAGCTCACAGGAGCGTATGAACACTGAAGCTTTCTTT.

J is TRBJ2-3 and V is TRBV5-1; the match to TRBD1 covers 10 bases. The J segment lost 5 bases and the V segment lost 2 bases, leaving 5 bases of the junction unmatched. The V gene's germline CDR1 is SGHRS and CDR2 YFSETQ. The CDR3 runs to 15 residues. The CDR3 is CASSFPGTGEDTQYF. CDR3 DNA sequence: TGCGCCAGCAGCTTTCCCGGGACAGGGGAAGATACGCAGTATTTT.

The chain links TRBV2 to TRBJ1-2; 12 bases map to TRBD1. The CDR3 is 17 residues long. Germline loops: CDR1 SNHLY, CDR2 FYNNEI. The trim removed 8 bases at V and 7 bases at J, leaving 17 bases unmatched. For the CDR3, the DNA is TGTGCCAGCCTAGGGACAGGGGGCGAGGATGGGAATGGTGGCTACACCTTC. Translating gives CASLGTGGEDGNGGYTF.

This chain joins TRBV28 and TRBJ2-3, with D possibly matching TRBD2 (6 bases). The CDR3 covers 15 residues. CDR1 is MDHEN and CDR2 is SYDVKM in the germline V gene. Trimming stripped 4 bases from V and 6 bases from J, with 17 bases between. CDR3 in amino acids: CASSSGTLRWDTQYF. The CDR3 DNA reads TGTGCCAGCAGTTCAGGGACTCTCCGGTGGGATACGCAGTATTTT.

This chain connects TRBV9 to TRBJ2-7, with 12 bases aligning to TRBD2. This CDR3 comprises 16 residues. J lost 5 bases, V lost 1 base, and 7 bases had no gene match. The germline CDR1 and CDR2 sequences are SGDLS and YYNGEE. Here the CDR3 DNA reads TGTGCCAGCAGCGTAACAGGACTAGCGGGGAAAAACGAGCAGTACTTC. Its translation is CASSVTGLAGKNEQYF.

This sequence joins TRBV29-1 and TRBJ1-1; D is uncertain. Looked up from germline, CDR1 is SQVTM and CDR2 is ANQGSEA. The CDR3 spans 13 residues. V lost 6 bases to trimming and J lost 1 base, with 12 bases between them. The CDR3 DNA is TGCAGCGTCGCCATCGCCGGGAACACTGAAGCTTTCTTT. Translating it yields CSVAIAGNTEAFF.

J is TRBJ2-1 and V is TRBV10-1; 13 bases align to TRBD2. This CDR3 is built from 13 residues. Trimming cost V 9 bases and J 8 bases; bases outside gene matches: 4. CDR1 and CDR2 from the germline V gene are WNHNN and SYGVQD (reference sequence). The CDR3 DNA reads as TGCGCCAGTTCGGGACTAGCGGGGCATGAGCAGTTCTTC. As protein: CASSGLAGHEQFF.

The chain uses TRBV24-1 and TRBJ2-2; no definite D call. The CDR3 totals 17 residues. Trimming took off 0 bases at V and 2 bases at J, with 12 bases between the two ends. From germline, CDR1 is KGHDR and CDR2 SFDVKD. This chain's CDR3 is CATSDLHGEENTGELFF. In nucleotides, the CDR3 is TGTGCCACCAGTGATTTGCATGGTGAGGAAAACACCGGGGAGCTGTTTTTT.

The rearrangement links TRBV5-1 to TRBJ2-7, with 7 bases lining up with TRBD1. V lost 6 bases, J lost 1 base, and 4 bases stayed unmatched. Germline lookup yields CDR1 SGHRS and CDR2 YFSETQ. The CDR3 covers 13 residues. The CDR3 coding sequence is TGCGCCAGCACGCGACAGGGTTCCTACGAGCAGTACTTC. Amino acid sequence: CASTRQGSYEQYF.

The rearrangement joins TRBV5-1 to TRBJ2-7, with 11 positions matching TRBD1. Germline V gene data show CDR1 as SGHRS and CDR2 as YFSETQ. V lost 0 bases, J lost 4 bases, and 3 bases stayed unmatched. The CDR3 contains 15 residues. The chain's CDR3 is CASSLVGTGGYEQYF. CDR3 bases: TGCGCCAGCAGCTTGGTTGGGACAGGGGGTTACGAGCAGTACTTC.

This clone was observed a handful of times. The DNA of the CDR3 is TGTGCCAGCAGTGAATATGACAGGGCTGGAAACACCATATATTTT. Protein product: CASSEYDRAGNTIYF. The rearrangement links TRBV25-1 to TRBJ1-3; 7 bases fit TRBD1. Losses at the gene ends were 0 bases for V and 2 bases for J; bases not matched to a gene: 1. The CDR3 runs 15 residues. Germline-derived CDR1 and CDR2 are MGHDK and SYGVNS.

The CDR3 loop reads CASSYGGSTNEKLFF. The CDR3 DNA sequence: TGTGCCAGCAGTTACGGGGGGTCCACTAATGAAAAACTGTTTTTT. The gene calls are TRBV6-5 and TRBJ1-4; D is perhaps TRBD1 (5 bases). Per the germline V gene, CDR1 is MNHEY and CDR2 is SVGAGI. Trimming removed 2 bases at V and 2 bases at J, with 9 bases between. There are 15 residues in the CDR3.

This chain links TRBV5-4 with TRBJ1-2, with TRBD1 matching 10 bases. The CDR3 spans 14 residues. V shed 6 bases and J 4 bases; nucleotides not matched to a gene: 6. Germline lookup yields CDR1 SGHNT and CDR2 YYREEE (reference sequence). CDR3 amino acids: CASTPDRGAYGYTF. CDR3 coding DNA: TGTGCCAGCACCCCGGACAGGGGGGCCTATGGCTACACCTTC.

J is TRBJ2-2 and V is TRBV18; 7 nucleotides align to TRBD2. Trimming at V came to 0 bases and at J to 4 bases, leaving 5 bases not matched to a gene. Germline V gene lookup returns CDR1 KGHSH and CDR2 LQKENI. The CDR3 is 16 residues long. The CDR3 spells CASSPPAGGSTGELFF. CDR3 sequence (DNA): TGTGCCAGCTCACCACCCGCGGGCGGGAGCACCGGGGAGCTGTTTTTT.

The CDR3 spells CAWSTQGRGSPLHF. As DNA, the CDR3 is TGTGCCTGGAGTACACAGGGGCGGGGTTCACCCCTCCACTTT. The gene calls are TRBV30 and TRBJ1-6, with TRBD1 identical over 7 bases. The CDR3 covers 14 residues. The trim removed 2 bases at V and 9 bases at J, leaving 7 bases unmatched. Germline assignment: CDR1 GTSNPN and CDR2 SVGIG (reference sequence).

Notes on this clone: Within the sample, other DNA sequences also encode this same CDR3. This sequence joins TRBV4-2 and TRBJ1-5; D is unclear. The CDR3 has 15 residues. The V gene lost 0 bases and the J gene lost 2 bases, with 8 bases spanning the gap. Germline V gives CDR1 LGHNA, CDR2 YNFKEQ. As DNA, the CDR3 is TGTGCCAGCAGCCAAGAACGGGGTGGCAATCAGCCCCAGCATTTT. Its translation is CASSQERGGNQPQHF.

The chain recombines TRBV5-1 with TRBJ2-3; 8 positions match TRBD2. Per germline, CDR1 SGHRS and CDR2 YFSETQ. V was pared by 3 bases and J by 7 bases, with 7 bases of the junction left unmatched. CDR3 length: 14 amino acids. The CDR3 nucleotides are TGCGCCAGCAGCTCAGGCGGGGGGAGATATACGCAGTATTTT. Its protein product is CASSSGGGRYTQYF.

The CDR3 spells CASSADRASGNTIYF. DNA of the CDR3: TGTGCCAGTAGCGCCGACAGAGCCTCTGGAAACACCATATATTTT. The chain carries TRBV19 and TRBJ1-3, with a possible D match to TRBD1 (5 bases). This CDR3 region has 15 residues. The germline gives CDR1 LNHDA, CDR2 SQIVND (reference sequence). Trimming stripped 6 bases from V and 0 bases from J, with 12 bases between.

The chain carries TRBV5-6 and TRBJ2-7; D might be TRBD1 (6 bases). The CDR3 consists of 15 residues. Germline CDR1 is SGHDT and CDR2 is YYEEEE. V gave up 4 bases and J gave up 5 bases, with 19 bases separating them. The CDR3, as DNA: TGTGCCAGCAGCGTACCATACAGGGAACCGGACGAGCAGTACTTC. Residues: CASSVPYREPDEQYF.

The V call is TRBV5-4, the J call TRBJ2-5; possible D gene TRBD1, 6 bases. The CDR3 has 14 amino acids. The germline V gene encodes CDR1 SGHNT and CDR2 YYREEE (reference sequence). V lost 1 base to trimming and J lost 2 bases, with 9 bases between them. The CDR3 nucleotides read TGTGCCAGCAGCTTGAACAGGGCACAAGAGACCCAGTACTTC. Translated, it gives CASSLNRAQETQYF.

In DNA form, the CDR3 reads TGCGCCAGCAGTTCTAGCGGGAGCCCAGTGGAGCAGTTCTTC. It yields the protein CASSSSGSPVEQFF. The J gene is TRBJ2-1, the V gene TRBV10-2; 10 bases match TRBD2. The J segment lost 10 bases and the V segment lost 5 bases, leaving 8 bases of the junction unmatched. The CDR3 is made up of 14 amino acids. Germline V gene lookup returns CDR1 WSHSY and CDR2 SAAADI.

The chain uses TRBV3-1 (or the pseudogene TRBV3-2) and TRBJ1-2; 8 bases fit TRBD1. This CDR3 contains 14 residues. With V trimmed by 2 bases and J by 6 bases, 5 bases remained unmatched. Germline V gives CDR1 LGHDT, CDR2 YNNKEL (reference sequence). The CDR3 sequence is CASSQSLQGDGYTF. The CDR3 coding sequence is TGTGCCAGCAGCCAATCTTTACAGGGGGATGGCTACACCTTC.

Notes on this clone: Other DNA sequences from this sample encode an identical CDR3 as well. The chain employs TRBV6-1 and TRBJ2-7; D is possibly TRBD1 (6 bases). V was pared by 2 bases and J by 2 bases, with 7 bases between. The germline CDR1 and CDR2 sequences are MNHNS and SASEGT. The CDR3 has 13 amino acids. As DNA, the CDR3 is TGTGCCAGCAGTGAACGGACAGCCTACGAGCAGTACTTC. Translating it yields CASSERTAYEQYF.

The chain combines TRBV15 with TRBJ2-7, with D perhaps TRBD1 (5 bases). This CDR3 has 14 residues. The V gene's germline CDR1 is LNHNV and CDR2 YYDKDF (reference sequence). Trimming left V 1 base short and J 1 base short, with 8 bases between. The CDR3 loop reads CATSRVPGSYEQYF. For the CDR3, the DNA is TGTGCCACCAGCAGAGTCCCAGGGTCCTACGAGCAGTACTTC.

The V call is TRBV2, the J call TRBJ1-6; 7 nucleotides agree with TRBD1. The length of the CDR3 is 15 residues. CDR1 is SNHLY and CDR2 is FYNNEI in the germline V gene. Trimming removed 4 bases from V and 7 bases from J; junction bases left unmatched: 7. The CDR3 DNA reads TGTGCCAGCAGTGGTGAGGGACAGCTGAATTCACCCCTCCACTTT. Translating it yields CASSGEGQLNSPLHF.

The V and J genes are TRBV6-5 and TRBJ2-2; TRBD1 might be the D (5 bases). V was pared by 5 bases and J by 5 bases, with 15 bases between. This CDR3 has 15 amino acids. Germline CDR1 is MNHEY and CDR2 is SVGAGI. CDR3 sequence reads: CASSPVGRRTGELFF. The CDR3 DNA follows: TGTGCCAGCAGTCCGGTGGGGCGGCGGACCGGGGAGCTGTTTTTT.

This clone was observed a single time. The CDR3 nucleotides are TGCGCCAGCAGCTTGGATGGGACTAGCGGGAGGTACTACGAGCAGTACTTC. It encodes CASSLDGTSGRYYEQYF. V is TRBV5-1 and J is TRBJ2-7; 15 nucleotides align to TRBD2. This CDR3 has 17 residues. Germline CDR1 and CDR2: SGHRS and YFSETQ. V dropped 0 bases and J dropped 3; count of bases not matched to a gene: 4.